The 6 T cell receptor beta chains below all came from one sample that was sequenced in a study of regulatory T cells in long-lasting Graves disease. Regarding time point: newly diagnosed GD, antithyroid drugs for less than 3 months. Preparation of the TCR library used RNA extracted from PBMCs. Arm-PCR of CDR3 regions and iRepertoire HTBI primers were used to build TCR beta libraries. One entry per CDR3 protein, called by TCRdb with MiXCR from the multiplex PCR reads. The sample carries fewer than 650,000 distinct CDR3 sequences, about 16% recorded once. These data were also reused for a study on T cells in Graves' hyperthyroidism and ophthalmopathy.

Source: peripheral blood mononuclear cells (PBMCs), taken at new diagnosis, from a patient treated with antithyroid drugs. These receptor sequences come from a woman aged 25 to 39 with Graves disease.

Many counts were recorded for this clonotype. The chain has TRBV12-3 or TRBV12-4 and TRBJ2-7; TRBD1 might be the D (6 bases). V dropped 9 bases and J dropped 0 bases, with 9 bases sitting between them. The CDR3 contains 12 residues. CDR3 in amino acids: CASGQTSYEQYF. The CDR3 nucleotides are TGTGCCAGTGGACAGACCTCCTACGAGCAGTACTTC.

CDR3 DNA: TGTGCCAGCAGTTTCACAGGGGGCGAAAACGAGCAGTACTTC. It codes for CASSFTGGENEQYF. The chain combines TRBV12-3 or TRBV12-4 with TRBJ2-7, with 9 bases that match TRBD1. The CDR3 is 14 amino acids. Trimming at V came to 3 bases and at J to 5 bases, leaving 5 bases not matched to a gene.

The rearrangement links TRBV3-1 to TRBJ1-6, with D unresolved. The CDR3 spans 13 residues. Looked up from germline, CDR1 is LGHDT and CDR2 is YNNKEL (reference sequence). V was clipped by 8 bases and J by 4 bases, with 9 bases between them. The CDR3 here is CASGENYNSPLHF. CDR3 DNA sequence: TGTGCCAGCGGGGAGAATTATAATTCACCCCTCCACTTT.

This clonotype turned up a few times. This sequence joins TRBV9 and TRBJ2-5; the D gene is possibly TRBD2 (5 bases). The CDR3 covers 15 residues. Germline V gene lookup returns CDR1 SGDLS and CDR2 YYNGEE. Between the trimmed V and J ends, which lost 0 bases and 4 bases, there was a span of 13 bases. The CDR3 DNA sequence: TGTGCCAGCAGCGTAGTAGGACTCTCTGGAGAGACCCAGTACTTC. As protein: CASSVVGLSGETQYF. The full variable domain, in which reference TRBV9 and TRBJ2-5 provide the parts outside the CDR3, is DSGVTQTPKHLITATGQRVTLRCSPRSGDLSVYWYQQSLDQGLQFLIQYYNGEERAKGNILERFSAQQFPDLHSELNLSSLELGDSALYFCASSVVGLSGETQYFGPGTRLLVL.

This clonotype was found many times. The V gene is TRBV2, the J gene TRBJ2-2, with D unresolved. The germline V gene has CDR1 SNHLY and CDR2 FYNNEI. The CDR3 covers 15 residues. V shed 8 bases and J shed 3 bases, with 16 bases lying between them. Here the CDR3 DNA reads TGTGCCAGCGCGGTCAGCGATACCCACACCGGGGAGCTGTTTTTT. It specifies CASAVSDTHTGELFF. Using reference TRBV2 and TRBJ2-2 for the parts outside the CDR3, the full variable domain is EPEVTQTPSHQVTQMGQEVILRCVPISNHLYFYWYRQILGQKVEFLVSFYNNEISEKSEIFDDQFSVERPDGSNFTLKIRSTKLEDSAMYFCASAVSDTHTGELFFGEGSRLTVL.

This clonotype occurred a few times. The chain carries TRBV19 and TRBJ1-5; D remains ambiguous. This CDR3 is built from 14 residues. The V and J ends lost 6 bases and 5 bases respectively, with 14 bases between them. CDR1 is LNHDA and CDR2 is SQIVND in the germline V gene (reference sequence). The DNA for the CDR3 is TGTGCCAGTAGAAGGACGGGGTTGGATCAGCCCCAGCATTTT. This translates into CASRRTGLDQPQHF.